These T cell receptor beta chains were read from a single sample in a study of T cells in localized non-small cell lung cancer. The repertoire was sequenced with immunoSEQ multiplex PCR; TCRdb's copy has only in-frame clones and lacks some. Of roughly 26,000 clones listed, 75% to 90% are singletons. Here the sequenced sample was peripheral blood, taken before any cancer treatment. The receptors shown here come from a female donor of 60 years or more with stage II squamous cell lung carcinoma. Each CDR3 is given with its conserved first and last residue. D genes are given only for firm matches. Part of the rows lack a size; the others show once, few, many or a class for expanded clones.

V gene: TRBV6-6; J gene: TRBJ1-2; CDR3 length: 11; clone size: .; D gene: .; CDR3 DNA: TGTGCCGCCACCGGAGGGTATGGCTACACCTTC; CDR3 protein: CAATGGYGYTF
V gene: TRBV27; J gene: TRBJ2-3; CDR3 length: 17; clone size: .; D gene: TRBD2; CDR3 DNA: TGTGCCAGCAGTACGAAGATGACTAGCGGGAGGGCCCGTTCACAGTATTTT; CDR3 protein: CASSTKMTSGRARSQYF
V gene: TRBV10-2; J gene: TRBJ2-3; CDR3 length: 15; clone size: once; D gene: .; CDR3 DNA: TGCGCCAGCAGTGAGTCAGGGCTTAGCACAGATACGCAGTATTTT; CDR3 protein: CASSESGLSTDTQYF
V gene: TRBV30; J gene: TRBJ1-1; CDR3 length: 13; clone size: .; D gene: TRBD1; CDR3 DNA: TGTGCCTGGAGTGTACAGGGGGACACTGAAGCTTTCTTT; CDR3 protein: CAWSVQGDTEAFF
V gene: TRBV18; J gene: TRBJ1-5; CDR3 length: 13; clone size: .; D gene: .; CDR3 DNA: TGTGCCAGCTCACCCTCGAGCAATCAGCCCCAGCATTTT; CDR3 protein: CASSPSSNQPQHF
V gene: TRBV5-1; J gene: TRBJ1-2; CDR3 length: 15; clone size: .; D gene: .; CDR3 DNA: TGCGCCAGCAGCTTGGATCCGCGGGGGGATAATGGCTACACCTTC; CDR3 protein: CASSLDPRGDNGYTF
V gene: TRBV5-4; J gene: TRBJ2-7; CDR3 length: 15; clone size: .; D gene: TRBD2; CDR3 DNA: TGTGCCAGCAGCATGGATGGACTAGCTATGAACGAGCAGTACTTC; CDR3 protein: CASSMDGLAMNEQYF
V gene: TRBV16; J gene: TRBJ1-2; CDR3 length: 12; clone size: .; D gene: .; CDR3 DNA: TGTGCCAGCAGCCAGGGGAGAAATGGCTACACCTTC; CDR3 protein: CASSQGRNGYTF
V gene: TRBV2; J gene: TRBJ1-2; CDR3 length: 12; clone size: .; D gene: .; CDR3 DNA: TGTGCCAGCAGCACCCCTTTGGGTGGCTACACCTTC; CDR3 protein: CASSTPLGGYTF
V gene: TRBV7-9; J gene: TRBJ2-1; CDR3 length: 17; clone size: .; D gene: .; CDR3 DNA: TGTGCCAGCAGCCCTCAGACTACTCTACATGGGGACAATGAGCAGTTCTTC; CDR3 protein: CASSPQTTLHGDNEQFF
V gene: TRBV28; J gene: TRBJ1-1; CDR3 length: 15; clone size: .; D gene: .; CDR3 DNA: TGTGCCAGCAGTTTTCAGGGGCCCGAGGGCGCTGAAGCTTTCTTT; CDR3 protein: CASSFQGPEGAEAFF
V gene: TRBV2; J gene: TRBJ2-2; CDR3 length: 14; clone size: .; D gene: .; CDR3 DNA: TGTGCCAGCAGTGCCAGGGGAGAAACCGGGGAGCTGTTTTTT; CDR3 protein: CASSARGETGELFF
V gene: TRBV19; J gene: TRBJ1-5; CDR3 length: 14; clone size: .; D gene: .; CDR3 DNA: TGTGCCAGTAGTATGGCCCAGGCCAATCAGCCCCAGCATTTT; CDR3 protein: CASSMAQANQPQHF
V gene: TRBV29-1; J gene: TRBJ1-1; CDR3 length: 13; clone size: .; D gene: .; CDR3 DNA: TGCAGCGTTGAGGGGTACGCGAACACTGAAGCTTTCTTT; CDR3 protein: CSVEGYANTEAFF
V gene: TRBV11-2; J gene: TRBJ2-1; CDR3 length: 14; clone size: .; D gene: .; CDR3 DNA: TGTGCCAGCAGCACGGGGGTTGGCTCAACGGAGCAGTTCTTC; CDR3 protein: CASSTGVGSTEQFF
V gene: TRBV7-2; J gene: TRBJ2-2; CDR3 length: 13; clone size: .; D gene: TRBD2; CDR3 DNA: TGTGCCAGCAGTCCTAGCGGGCCCGGGGAGCTGTTTTTT; CDR3 protein: CASSPSGPGELFF
V gene: TRBV29-1; J gene: TRBJ1-3; CDR3 length: 14; clone size: once; D gene: .; CDR3 DNA: TGCAGCGTCCACCCACAGGGACCGGGAAACACCATATATTTT; CDR3 protein: CSVHPQGPGNTIYF
V gene: TRBV6-5; J gene: TRBJ1-4; CDR3 length: 14; clone size: .; D gene: .; CDR3 DNA: TGTGCCAGCAGTTTTAGACAGGCAAATGAAAAACTGTTTTTT; CDR3 protein: CASSFRQANEKLFF
V gene: TRBV19; J gene: TRBJ2-5; CDR3 length: 13; clone size: .; D gene: .; CDR3 DNA: TGTGCCAGTAGTATAGAGAGGGGAGAGACCCAGTACTTC; CDR3 protein: CASSIERGETQYF
V gene: TRBV11-2; J gene: TRBJ1-4; CDR3 length: 16; clone size: .; D gene: TRBD1; CDR3 DNA: TGTGCCAGCAGCTTCGGAACAGGGGGTCTAAATGAAAAACTGTTTTTT; CDR3 protein: CASSFGTGGLNEKLFF
V gene: TRBV7-2; J gene: TRBJ2-5; CDR3 length: 13; clone size: .; D gene: .; CDR3 DNA: TGTGCCAGCAGCTTAGCGTATTCGGAGACCCAGTACTTC; CDR3 protein: CASSLAYSETQYF
V gene: TRBV7-6; J gene: TRBJ2-5; CDR3 length: 11; clone size: .; D gene: .; CDR3 DNA: TGTGCCAGCAGTACGGGAGAGACCCAGTACTTC; CDR3 protein: CASSTGETQYF
V gene: TRBV5-4; J gene: TRBJ1-2; CDR3 length: 13; clone size: .; D gene: .; CDR3 DNA: TGTGCCAGCAGCAGAGACAGTACCTATGGCTACACCTTC; CDR3 protein: CASSRDSTYGYTF
V gene: TRBV27; J gene: TRBJ2-2; CDR3 length: 15; clone size: .; D gene: .; CDR3 DNA: TGTGCCAGCAGAGCAGGGGTCGCGAACACCGGGGAGCTGTTTTTT; CDR3 protein: CASRAGVANTGELFF
V gene: TRBV4-3; J gene: TRBJ1-5; CDR3 length: 15; clone size: .; D gene: .; CDR3 DNA: TGCGCCAGCAGTCCTTGGTGGGCCGACAATCAGCCCCAGCATTTT; CDR3 protein: CASSPWWADNQPQHF
V gene: TRBV28; J gene: TRBJ1-5; CDR3 length: 15; clone size: .; D gene: TRBD1; CDR3 DNA: TGTGCCGGCAGACCAGGGGGCCCTAGCAATCAGCCCCAGCATTTT; CDR3 protein: CAGRPGGPSNQPQHF
V gene: TRBV29-1; J gene: TRBJ2-3; CDR3 length: 14; clone size: once; D gene: TRBD1; CDR3 DNA: TGCAGCGTTGACGGGACAGGGAGTACAGATACGCAGTATTTT; CDR3 protein: CSVDGTGSTDTQYF
V gene: TRBV6-1; J gene: TRBJ1-5; CDR3 length: 12; clone size: .; D gene: .; CDR3 DNA: TGTGCCAGCACTTGGGGCAATCAGCCCCAGCATTTT; CDR3 protein: CASTWGNQPQHF
V gene: TRBV6-5; J gene: TRBJ2-7; CDR3 length: 15; clone size: .; D gene: TRBD1; CDR3 DNA: TGTGCCAGCAGTGCACGGGACAGGGGCTCCTACGAGCAGTACTTC; CDR3 protein: CASSARDRGSYEQYF
V gene: TRBV5-3; J gene: TRBJ2-7; CDR3 length: 13; clone size: once; D gene: .; CDR3 DNA: TGTGCCAGCAGCCCCTGGGTCGGGAGCGAGCAGTACTTC; CDR3 protein: CASSPWVGSEQYF
V gene: TRBV7-9; J gene: TRBJ1-1; CDR3 length: 13; clone size: .; D gene: .; CDR3 DNA: TGTGCCAGCAGCCAAGTGGTAAACACTGAAGCTTTCTTT; CDR3 protein: CASSQVVNTEAFF
V gene: TRBV6-6; J gene: TRBJ1-1; CDR3 length: 13; clone size: .; D gene: .; CDR3 DNA: TGTGCCAGCAGTTACTCCCTAACCACTGAAGCTTTCTTT; CDR3 protein: CASSYSLTTEAFF
V gene: TRBV10-2; J gene: TRBJ2-6; CDR3 length: 15; clone size: .; D gene: TRBD2; CDR3 DNA: TGCGCCAGCAGACTAGCGGGAGTTGGGGCCAACGTCCTGACTTTC; CDR3 protein: CASRLAGVGANVLTF
V gene: TRBV29-1; J gene: TRBJ2-3; CDR3 length: 14; clone size: .; D gene: .; CDR3 DNA: TGCAGCGTTGCGGCGGTGACTAGCACAGATACGCAGTATTTT; CDR3 protein: CSVAAVTSTDTQYF
V gene: TRBV27; J gene: TRBJ2-1; CDR3 length: 16; clone size: .; D gene: .; CDR3 DNA: TGTGCCAGCAGTTCACGCAGGGGCGGGGGTTACAATGAGCAGTTCTTC; CDR3 protein: CASSSRRGGGYNEQFF
V gene: TRBV14; J gene: TRBJ1-1; CDR3 length: 13; clone size: few; D gene: .; CDR3 DNA: TGTGCCAGCAGCATACAGGGACGCACTGAAGCTTTCTTT; CDR3 protein: CASSIQGRTEAFF
V gene: TRBV7-9; J gene: TRBJ2-3; CDR3 length: 15; clone size: .; D gene: TRBD1; CDR3 DNA: TGTGCCAGCAGCCTCCGGGACAGGGGTGCGGATACGCAGTATTTT; CDR3 protein: CASSLRDRGADTQYF
V gene: TRBV28; J gene: TRBJ2-7; CDR3 length: 14; clone size: .; D gene: .; CDR3 DNA: TGTGCCAGCAGTTCGGGGGACTCCCGGGGGGAGCAGTACTTC; CDR3 protein: CASSSGDSRGEQYF
V gene: TRBV2; J gene: TRBJ1-4; CDR3 length: 15; clone size: .; D gene: .; CDR3 DNA: TGTGCCAGCAGTGATGGGCCAGCAACTAATGAAAAACTGTTTTTT; CDR3 protein: CASSDGPATNEKLFF
V gene: TRBV5-1; J gene: TRBJ2-1; CDR3 length: 15; clone size: .; D gene: TRBD2; CDR3 DNA: TGCGCCAGCAGCAGGGGACTAGCCGGGTCTTGGGAGCAGTTCTTC; CDR3 protein: CASSRGLAGSWEQFF
V gene: TRBV29-1; J gene: TRBJ1-3; CDR3 length: 12; clone size: .; D gene: .; CDR3 DNA: TGCAGCGCAGACGACTCTGGAAACACCATATATTTT; CDR3 protein: CSADDSGNTIYF